One and the same sample provided the 32 T cell receptor beta chains below, sequenced in a study of response to subunit inactivated influenza vaccine. TCRdb processed the RT-PCR reads anew with MiXCR; each CDR3 protein has one entry. The data hold about 500,000 distinct CDR3 sequences, with roughly 7.6% observed a single time. The sample consisted of PBMCs from blood, taken 23 to 25 months after vaccination. The receptor set was obtained from a man between 45 and 75 years old who received an inactivated influenza vaccine.

For this clonotype: The germline gene is not matched at one end of the junction; a read error may be the cause. The chain links TRBV5-1 to TRBJ2-2; 9 nucleotides line up with TRBD1. Germline V lookup: CDR1 SGHRS, CDR2 YFSETQ. The CDR3 spans 16 residues. The CDR3 DNA is TGCGCCAGCAGCTTGGCCGGGACAGGGAAAACCGGGGAGCCGTTTTTT. The encoded protein is CASSLAGTGKTGEPFF.

The genes are TRBV21-1 and TRBJ1-5; TRBD1, the D gene given by the table, was not confirmed from the DNA. TRBV21-1 is tagged as a pseudogene. CDR3 size: 17 residues. CDR3 nucleotide sequence: TGTGCCAGCAGCAACCCCAGCGTAGCAGGGGCAGATCAGCCCCAGCATTTT. It specifies CASSNPSVAGADQPQHF.

The chain has TRBV9 and TRBJ2-7; D unclear. Looked up from germline, CDR1 is SGDLS and CDR2 is YYNGEE. CDR3 length: 15 amino acids. The V end was cut by 0 bases, the J end by 2 bases, with 12 bases between. The CDR3 DNA sequence: TGTGCCAGCAGCGTAGCTATGGGGTTTGCCTACGAGCAGTACTTC. It yields the protein CASSVAMGFAYEQYF. Drawing the rest from reference TRBV9 and TRBJ2-7, the complete variable domain is DSGVTQTPKHLITATGQRVTLRCSPRSGDLSVYWYQQSLDQGLQFLIQYYNGEERAKGNILERFSAQQFPDLHSELNLSSLELGDSALYFCASSVAMGFAYEQYFGPGTRLTVT.

The chain links TRBV20-1 to TRBJ2-3, with a possible D match to TRBD2 (6 bases). The CDR3 loop spans 12 amino acids. Between the trimmed V and J ends, which lost 6 bases and 2 bases, there was a span of 9 bases. In germline, CDR1 is DFQATT, CDR2 SNEGSKA (reference sequence). CDR3 sequence (DNA): TGCAGTGCGAGACTAGTCACAGATACGCAGTATTTT. This encodes CSARLVTDTQYF.

This clonotype was detected many times. The chain is built from TRBV20-1 and TRBJ2-1; D is ambiguous. CDR1 and CDR2 from the germline V gene are DFQATT and SNEGSKA (reference sequence). There are 14 residues in the CDR3. V was pared by 6 bases and J by 0 bases, with 12 bases between. CDR3 bases: TGCAGTGCGTGGGGATTCAGCTCCTACAATGAGCAGTTCTTC. Residues: CSAWGFSSYNEQFF.

This clonotype was counted many times. The chain couples TRBV20-1 to TRBJ2-1; 8 nucleotides align to TRBD2. Germline V gives CDR1 DFQATT, CDR2 SNEGSKA (reference sequence). The CDR3 runs to 14 residues. V was pared by 2 bases and J by 7 bases, with 7 bases of the junction left unmatched. CDR3 protein: CSARTGGAINEQFF. The CDR3 DNA sequence: TGCAGTGCTAGAACCGGGGGGGCTATAAATGAGCAGTTCTTC.

The V gene is TRBV5-1, the J gene TRBJ2-5, with D possibly being TRBD2 (5 bases). The CDR3 is 13 residues long. Germline V gene data show CDR1 as SGHRS and CDR2 as YFSETQ. The germline V and J ends were trimmed by 3 bases and 3 bases, with 9 bases remaining between them. Written as DNA, the CDR3 is TGCGCCAGCAGCTCGGGAATGGAAGAGACCCAGTACTTC. Protein product: CASSSGMEETQYF. Filled out from reference TRBV5-1 and TRBJ2-5, the complete variable domain reads KAGVTQTPRYLIKTRGQQVTLSCSPISGHRSVSWYQQTPGQGLQFLFEYFSETQRNKGNFPGRFSGRQFSNSRSEMNVSTLELGDSALYLCASSSGMEETQYFGPGTRLLVL.

This clonotype came up a few times. The rearrangement uses TRBV4-3 and TRBJ1-2; D is undetermined. CDR3 length: 13 amino acids. Per germline, CDR1 LGHNA and CDR2 YSLEER. V was clipped by 3 bases and J by 8 bases, with 13 bases between them. CDR3 nucleotide sequence: TGCGCCAGCAGCCATGCCCGGAGGCAAGGCTACACCTTC. It yields the protein CASSHARRQGYTF.

This clonotype was seen more than once but under ten times. The CDR3 protein is CASSSGQGKKTQYF. The DNA for the CDR3 is TGCGCCAGCAGCTCTGGACAGGGGAAAAAGACCCAGTACTTC. This rearrangement joins TRBV5-1 to TRBJ2-5, with 9 bases fitting TRBD1. Germline loops: CDR1 SGHRS, CDR2 YFSETQ. V dropped 3 bases and J dropped 6; count of bases not matched to a gene: 6. CDR3 length: 14 residues.

The CDR3 DNA sequence: TGCAGTGCTAGAATATCGACAGGGGGCCGAGGAACTAATGAAAAACTGTTTTTT. This codes for CSARISTGGRGTNEKLFF. The chain joins TRBV20-1 to TRBJ1-4, with 10 bases identical to TRBD1. The CDR3 contains 18 residues. The V segment lost 2 bases and the J segment 1 base; nucleotides outside the gene matches: 10. Per germline, CDR1 DFQATT and CDR2 SNEGSKA (reference sequence).

This clonotype was found a few times. The chain is built from TRBV28 and TRBJ2-7; possible D gene TRBD2, 5 bases. Trimming took off 7 bases at V and 2 bases at J, with 24 bases between the two ends. This CDR3 is built from 17 residues. The germline CDR1 and CDR2 sequences are MDHEN and SYDVKM. The CDR3 DNA is TGTGCCAGCACCTTTGGAGGCCTTCTACGGAGCCCCTACGAGCAGTACTTC. Amino acids: CASTFGGLLRSPYEQYF.

There are a few counts of this clonotype. The chain joins TRBV6-1 to TRBJ2-7; 11 bases line up with TRBD2. The CDR3 spans 16 residues. CDR1 is MNHNS, CDR2 SASEGT, per germline. The junction had 8 bases not matched to a gene; V was cut back by 5 bases and J by 2 bases. The CDR3 sequence: CASSIGTSGGPYEQYF. As DNA, the CDR3 is TGTGCCAGCAGTATCGGGACTAGCGGAGGACCCTACGAGCAGTACTTC.

This clonotype occurred a few times. This chain uses TRBV2 with TRBJ2-7; either TRBD1 or TRBD2 may supply D (5 bases each). The germline V gene encodes CDR1 SNHLY and CDR2 FYNNEI. The ends were cut back, 1 base at V and 3 bases at J, with 10 bases in the middle. This CDR3 has 14 residues. As DNA, the CDR3 is TGTGCCAGCAGTGAAGTTTGGGGGAGCTACGAGCAGTACTTC. Its translation: CASSEVWGSYEQYF.

This clonotype was seen repeatedly, ten times or more. The chain recombines TRBV20-1 with TRBJ2-1; D is perhaps TRBD2 (5 bases). The CDR3 runs 14 residues. V was cut by 6 bases and J by 7 bases, with 19 bases left in between. Germline loops: CDR1 DFQATT, CDR2 SNEGSKA (reference sequence). The CDR3 here is CSAAPRGSVNEQFF. The CDR3 DNA reads TGCAGTGCAGCCCCCCGGGGTAGCGTTAATGAGCAGTTCTTC.

In the case of this clonotype: Sequence at one end of the junction differs from germline and may be a read error. The chain is built from TRBV4-3 and TRBJ1-5; D is ambiguous. This CDR3 comprises 15 residues. Germline values: CDR1 LGHNA, CDR2 YSLEER. The chain's CDR3 is CASSPFQGSSQPQHF. The DNA for the CDR3 is TGCGCCAGCAGCCCCTTCCAAGGTAGCAGTCAGCCCCAGCATTTT.

J is TRBJ2-1 and V is TRBV3-1; D gene uncertain. CDR3 length: 14 residues. Germline CDR1 LGHDT, CDR2 YNNKEL (reference sequence). The V end lost 1 base, the J end lost 3 bases, and 7 bases lay between the germline ends. CDR3 in amino acids: CASSQGRNYNEQFF. The CDR3 bases are TGTGCCAGCAGCCAAGGACGGAACTACAATGAGCAGTTCTTC.

In this sample, this clonotype turned up a few times. The CDR3 reads CASSLEAGGTQYF. CDR3 coding DNA: TGTGCCAGCAGCTTGGAGGCAGGGGGGACCCAGTACTTC. The chain is built from TRBV5-4 and TRBJ2-5, with 7 bases lining up with TRBD1. V trimming: 0 bases; J trimming: 7 bases; junction bases outside the gene matches: 3. Germline CDR1 reads SGHNT; CDR2 reads YYREEE (reference sequence). The CDR3 runs to 13 residues.

This clonotype was seen many times. CDR3: CASSQDPRDRYEAFF. For the CDR3, the DNA is TGTGCCAGCAGCCAAGATCCCCGGGACAGATATGAAGCTTTCTTT. V is TRBV4-2 and J is TRBJ1-1, with TRBD1 matching 7 bases. Germline V gene sequence: CDR1 LGHNA, CDR2 YNFKEQ. Trimming took 0 bases from V and 7 from J; bases not matched to a gene: 8. This CDR3 has 15 amino acids.

This clonotype has more than one count but fewer than ten. The V and J genes are TRBV27 and TRBJ2-6, with 11 bases that match TRBD2. The CDR3 loop spans 18 amino acids. V dropped 5 bases and J dropped 2; count of bases not matched to a gene: 8. Per germline, CDR1 MNHEY and CDR2 SMNVEV (reference sequence). The CDR3 protein is CASSLLTSGGAGANVLTF. The CDR3 DNA reads TGTGCCAGCAGTCTCCTTACTAGCGGGGGCGCTGGGGCCAACGTCCTGACTTTC.

This clonotype was counted between two and nine times. The rearrangement links TRBV24-1 to TRBJ2-2, with 11 bases aligning to TRBD1. J was trimmed by 4 bases and V by 3 bases; bases with no gene match: 3. The CDR3 sequence is 16 residues long. Germline assignment: CDR1 KGHDR and CDR2 SFDVKD. CDR3 DNA: TGTGCCACCAGTGATCCCGGGACAGGGGGCACCGGGGAGCTGTTTTTT. Amino acid sequence: CATSDPGTGGTGELFF.

This clonotype was seen many times. The chain carries TRBV20-1 and TRBJ2-3; no clear D gene. Germline CDR1 reads DFQATT; CDR2 reads SNEGSKA (reference sequence). Trimming cost V 6 bases and J 2 bases, with 18 bases left between them. The CDR3 covers 15 residues. The DNA of the CDR3 is TGCAGTGCCAACGGAAGAGGCCCACTCACAGATACGCAGTATTTT. Its protein product is CSANGRGPLTDTQYF.

The rearrangement joins TRBV3-1 to TRBJ2-3, with D perhaps matching TRBD1 (5 bases). Trimming removed 3 bases at V and 5 bases at J, with 12 bases between. CDR3 size: 14 residues. The germline V gene has CDR1 LGHDT and CDR2 YNNKEL (reference sequence). The CDR3 loop is CASSHFQGGDTQYF. For the CDR3, the DNA is TGTGCCAGCAGCCACTTCCAGGGTGGAGATACGCAGTATTTT.

This clonotype has ten or more counts. The chain uses TRBV7-2 and TRBJ2-1; possible D gene TRBD1, 6 bases. The CDR3 is 13 residues long. The V gene's germline CDR1 is SGHTA and CDR2 FQGNSA. Trimming took off 2 bases at V and 8 bases at J, with 10 bases between the two ends. The CDR3 DNA follows: TGTGCCAGCAGCTTACAGACAGGTTATGAGCAGTTCTTC. It specifies CASSLQTGYEQFF.

The chain joins TRBV10-2 to TRBJ1-4; weak D call: TRBD1 (5 bases). In germline, CDR1 is WSHSY, CDR2 SAAADI. The V gene lost 6 bases and the J gene lost 2 bases, with 7 bases spanning the gap. The CDR3 length is 13 residues. CDR3 sequence: CASRGVTNEKLFF. The DNA for the CDR3 is TGCGCCAGCAGGGGGGTCACTAATGAAAAACTGTTTTTT.

This clonotype was recorded many times. This CDR3 reads CASSEQGGKLFF. In DNA form, the CDR3 reads TGTGCCAGCAGCGAACAGGGTGGAAAACTGTTTTTT. This chain links TRBV9 with TRBJ1-4, with D possibly TRBD1 on 6 matching bases. Looked up from germline, CDR1 is SGDLS and CDR2 is YYNGEE. V was shortened by 3 bases and J by 10 bases, with 10 bases between the two germline ends. The CDR3 contains 12 residues.

This clonotype was observed a few times. The V gene is TRBV10-3, the J gene TRBJ1-2; D perhaps matches TRBD1 (5 bases). V lost 2 bases and J 0 bases, leaving 19 bases between the germline ends. CDR1 ENHRY and CDR2 SYGVKD come from the germline V gene. The CDR3 loop spans 18 amino acids. CDR3 DNA sequence: TGTGCCATCAGTGAGCCCGGGTCCACAGGAGGGCCTAACTATGGCTACACCTTC. This codes for CAISEPGSTGGPNYGYTF.

This chain connects TRBV7-9 to TRBJ1-1; possibly TRBD1 for D (6 bases). Per the germline V gene, CDR1 is SEHNR and CDR2 is FQNEAQ (reference sequence). The CDR3 is made up of 14 amino acids. The ends were cut back, 2 bases at V and 7 bases at J, with 14 bases in the middle. As DNA, the CDR3 is TGTGCCAGCAGCTTAAGGGGGGGTGGAGATGAAGCTTTCTTT. It specifies CASSLRGGGDEAFF.

The table lists this clonotype with many counts. The chain combines TRBV5-1 with TRBJ2-3; unclear D gene. V lost 0 bases, J lost 0 bases, and 11 bases lay in between. CDR3 length equals 16 residues. Germline loops: CDR1 SGHRS, CDR2 YFSETQ. The CDR3 nucleotides read TGCGCCAGCAGCTTGGGAATCCTATCTAGCACAGATACGCAGTATTTT. Its protein is CASSLGILSSTDTQYF.

This clonotype has just a few counts. This sequence joins TRBV5-1 and TRBJ2-2, with 12 nucleotides matching TRBD2. The CDR3 is 16 residues long. V trimming: 2 bases; J trimming: 7 bases; junction bases outside the gene matches: 6. Germline CDR1 and CDR2: SGHRS and YFSETQ. The CDR3 region has the DNA TGCGCCAGCAGCTTACGGACTAGCGGGACGGGCGGGGAGCTGTTTTTT. Translation: CASSLRTSGTGGELFF.

The V and J genes are TRBV7-9 and TRBJ2-7, with TRBD2 matching 7 bases. The CDR3 runs 15 residues. V shed 5 bases and J 6 bases; nucleotides not matched to a gene: 13. Germline values: CDR1 SEHNR, CDR2 FQNEAQ (reference sequence). In DNA form, the CDR3 reads TGTGCCAGCAGCCCCGATAGCGGGCGTCCTACCGAGCAGTACTTC. Protein product: CASSPDSGRPTEQYF.

Only a few counts were recorded for this clonotype. The V and J genes are TRBV28 and TRBJ1-2; no clear D gene. Per germline, CDR1 MDHEN and CDR2 SYDVKM. The CDR3 contains 17 residues. The germline V and J ends were trimmed by 0 bases and 4 bases, with 18 bases remaining between them. DNA of the CDR3: TGTGCCAGCAGTTTATGGACCTCGGCGTTGTATAGCTATGGCTACACCTTC. Amino acids: CASSLWTSALYSYGYTF.

In its sample, this clonotype was seen a few times. This may be a read error, as it is one base from a much larger clone. J is TRBJ2-3 and V is TRBV7-6, with D uncertain. The CDR3 covers 13 residues. Looked up from germline, CDR1 is SGHVS and CDR2 is FNYEAQ. V was trimmed by 5 bases and J by 4 bases, leaving 10 bases between them. In DNA, the CDR3 is TGTGCCAGCAGCCTCGGTCGGTCAGATACGCAGTATTTT. This encodes CASSLGRSDTQYF.